A selection of T cell receptor beta chains follows, all from one sample in a study of blood T cell repertoires in COVID-19. Profiled with immunoSEQ multiplex PCR; TCRdb holds only in-frame clones, not every one. The profile shows around 130,000 clones, around 79% of them singletons. The sample comprised peripheral blood. All receptors derive from a man older than 75 with acute or convalescent COVID-19. CDR3s include the opening cysteine and the closing phenylalanine or tryptophan. A D gene is named only where the DNA matches it firmly. Expanded clones get a size class; other rows say once, few or many, or leave the size out.

15,TRBJ1-2,TRBV6-1,few,.,TGTGCCAGCAGTGACCGGGGGGGAACTAACTATGGCTACACCTTC,CASSDRGGTNYGYTF
14,TRBJ2-7,TRBV5-1,.,TRBD2,TGCGCCAGCAGCCCCGGGACTAGATTCTACGAGCAGTACTTC,CASSPGTRFYEQYF
15,TRBJ2-7,TRBV5-1,.,TRBD2,TGCGCCAGCAGCTTGGGTGGTAGGGAGGGCGACGAGCAGTACTTC,CASSLGGREGDEQYF
13,TRBJ1-2,TRBV28,.,.,TGTGCCAGCACTAGACTCTCTCAGAATGGCTACACCTTC,CASTRLSQNGYTF
17,TRBJ2-7,TRBV29-1,few,TRBD2,TGCAGCGTTGAAGAGCCCCGACTAGCGGGCTACTCCTACGAGCAGTACTTC,CSVEEPRLAGYSYEQYF
14,TRBJ2-1,TRBV2,.,TRBD2,TGTGCCAGCAGTGCGCTTCTTCTAGCGGGGAAAGGGTTCTTC,CASSALLLAGKGFF
15,TRBJ1-4,TRBV5-1,many,.,TGCGCCAGCAGCTTGTGGGGCACAGCTAATGAAAAACTGTTTTTT,CASSLWGTANEKLFF
15,TRBJ2-3,TRBV30,.,TRBD2,TGTGCCTGGAGTAGTGCAGGCGGGGGGTTAAATACGCAGTATTTT,CAWSSAGGGLNTQYF
13,TRBJ2-4,TRBV12-5,.,TRBD1,TGTGCTAGTGGCGCCGGGACAGGGGGCATTCAGTACTTC,CASGAGTGGIQYF
15,TRBJ2-1,TRBV29-1,.,.,TGCAGCGTTCGTCCCAATGGGGCATTAAATTCTGAGCAGTTCTTC,CSVRPNGALNSEQFF
14,TRBJ2-7,TRBV30,few,.,TGTGCCTGGAGTGTTCTCGCAGATTCCTACGAGCAGTACTTC,CAWSVLADSYEQYF
13,TRBJ2-7,TRBV3-1/TRBV3-2,few,TRBD1,TGTGCCAGCAGCCTACAGGGGAGCTACGAGCAGTACTTC,CASSLQGSYEQYF
14,TRBJ2-3,TRBV30,.,.,TGTGCCTGGAGGGGCCTAACTAGCACAGATACGCAGTATTTT,CAWRGLTSTDTQYF